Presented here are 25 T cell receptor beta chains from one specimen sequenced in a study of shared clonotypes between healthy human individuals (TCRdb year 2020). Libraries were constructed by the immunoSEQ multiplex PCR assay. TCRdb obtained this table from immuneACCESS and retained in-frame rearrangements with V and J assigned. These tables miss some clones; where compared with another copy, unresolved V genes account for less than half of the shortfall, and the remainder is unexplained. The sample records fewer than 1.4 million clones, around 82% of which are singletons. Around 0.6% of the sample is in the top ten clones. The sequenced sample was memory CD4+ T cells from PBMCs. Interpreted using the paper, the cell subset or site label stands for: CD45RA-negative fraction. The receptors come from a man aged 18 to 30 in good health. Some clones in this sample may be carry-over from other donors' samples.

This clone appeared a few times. For the CDR3, the DNA is TGTGCCATCAGTGAGCCCCGGGGGCGGACCACAGATACGCAGTATTTT. This codes for CAISEPRGRTTDTQYF. This rearrangement joins TRBV10-3 to TRBJ2-3; the D call may be TRBD1 or TRBD2 (6 bases each). The V end lost 2 bases, the J end lost 2 bases, and 14 bases lay between the germline ends. From germline, CDR1 is ENHRY and CDR2 SYGVKD. This CDR3 comprises 16 residues.

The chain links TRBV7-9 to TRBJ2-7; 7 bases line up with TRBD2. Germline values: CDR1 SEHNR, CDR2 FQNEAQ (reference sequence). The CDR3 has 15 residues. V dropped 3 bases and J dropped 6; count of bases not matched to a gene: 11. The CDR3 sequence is CASSLQRTREGEQYF. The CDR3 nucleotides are TGTGCCAGCAGCTTGCAGAGGACTAGAGAAGGCGAGCAGTACTTC. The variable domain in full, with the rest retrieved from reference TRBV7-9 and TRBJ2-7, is DTGVSQNPRHKITKRGQNVTFRCDPISEHNRLYWYRQTLGQGPEFLTYFQNEAQLEKSRLLSDRFSAERPKGSFSTLEIQRTEQGDSAMYLCASSLQRTREGEQYFGPGTRLTVT.

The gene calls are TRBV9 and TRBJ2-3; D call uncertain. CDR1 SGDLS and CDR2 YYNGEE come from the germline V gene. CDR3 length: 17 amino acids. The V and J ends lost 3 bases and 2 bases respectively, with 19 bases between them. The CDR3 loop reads CASSARGSTWNTDTQYF. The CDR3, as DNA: TGTGCCAGCAGCGCGAGAGGTTCGACTTGGAACACAGATACGCAGTATTTT.

DNA for the CDR3: TGTGCCAGCAGCCTCACAGCGCCGGGACAGGGGAAAGAAGAAAAACTGTTTTTT. Protein product: CASSLTAPGQGKEEKLFF. The chain has TRBV7-8 and TRBJ1-4; 10 bases map to TRBD1. CDR3 length equals 18 residues. Trimming removed 5 bases from V and 8 bases from J; junction bases left unmatched: 17. Germline V gives CDR1 SGHVS, CDR2 FQNEAQ.

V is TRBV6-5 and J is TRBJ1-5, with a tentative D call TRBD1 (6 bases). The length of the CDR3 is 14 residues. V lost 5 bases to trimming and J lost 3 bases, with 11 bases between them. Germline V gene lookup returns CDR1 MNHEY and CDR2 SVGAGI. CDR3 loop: CASSPGTHNQPQHF. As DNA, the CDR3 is TGTGCCAGCAGTCCCGGGACACACAATCAGCCCCAGCATTTT.

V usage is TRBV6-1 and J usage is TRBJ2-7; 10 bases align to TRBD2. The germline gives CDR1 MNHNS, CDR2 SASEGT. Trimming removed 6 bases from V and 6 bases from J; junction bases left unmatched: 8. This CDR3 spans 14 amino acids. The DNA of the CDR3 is TGTGCCAGCAGACCGGGACTAGCGCCATTCGAGCAGTACTTC. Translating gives CASRPGLAPFEQYF.

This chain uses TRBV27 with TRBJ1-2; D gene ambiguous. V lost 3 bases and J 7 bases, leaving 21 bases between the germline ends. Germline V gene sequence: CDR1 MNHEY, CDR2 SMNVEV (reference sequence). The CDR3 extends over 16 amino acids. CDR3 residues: CASSLEPDGGRAGYTF. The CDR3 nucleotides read TGTGCCAGCAGTTTGGAACCCGACGGTGGGAGGGCTGGCTACACCTTC.

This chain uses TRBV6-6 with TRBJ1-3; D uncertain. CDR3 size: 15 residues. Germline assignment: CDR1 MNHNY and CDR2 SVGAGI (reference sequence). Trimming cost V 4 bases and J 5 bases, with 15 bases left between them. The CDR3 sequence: CASSLKTGSRNTIYF. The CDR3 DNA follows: TGTGCCAGCAGTTTAAAGACGGGCTCGAGAAACACCATATATTTT.

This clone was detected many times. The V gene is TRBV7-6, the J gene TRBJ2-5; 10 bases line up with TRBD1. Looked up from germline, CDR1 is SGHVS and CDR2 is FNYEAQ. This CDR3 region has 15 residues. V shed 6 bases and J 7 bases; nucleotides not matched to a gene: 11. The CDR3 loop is CASRPGTGDARTQYF. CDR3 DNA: TGTGCCAGCAGGCCCGGGACAGGGGACGCCAGGACCCAGTACTTC.

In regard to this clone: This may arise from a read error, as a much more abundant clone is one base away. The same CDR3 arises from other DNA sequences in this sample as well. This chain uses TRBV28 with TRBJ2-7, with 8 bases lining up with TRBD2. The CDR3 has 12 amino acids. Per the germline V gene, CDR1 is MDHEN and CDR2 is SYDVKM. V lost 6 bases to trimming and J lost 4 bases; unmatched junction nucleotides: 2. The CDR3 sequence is CASSRGGYEQYF. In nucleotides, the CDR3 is TGTGCCAGCAGCCGCGGGGGGTACGAGCAGTACTTC.

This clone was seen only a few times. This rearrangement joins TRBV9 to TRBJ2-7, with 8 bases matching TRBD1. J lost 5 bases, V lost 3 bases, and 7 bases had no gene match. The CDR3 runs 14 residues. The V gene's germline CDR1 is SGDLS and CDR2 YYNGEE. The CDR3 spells CASSATGASHEQYF. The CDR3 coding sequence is TGTGCCAGCAGCGCGACAGGGGCATCGCACGAGCAGTACTTC.

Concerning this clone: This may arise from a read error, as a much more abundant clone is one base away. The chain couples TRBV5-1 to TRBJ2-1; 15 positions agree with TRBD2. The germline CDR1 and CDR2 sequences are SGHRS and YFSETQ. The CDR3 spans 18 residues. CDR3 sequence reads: CASSPGLAGGGGSNQQFF. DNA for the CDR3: TGCGCCAGCAGCCCCGGACTAGCGGGAGGGGGCGGGTCCAATCAGCAGTTCTTC.

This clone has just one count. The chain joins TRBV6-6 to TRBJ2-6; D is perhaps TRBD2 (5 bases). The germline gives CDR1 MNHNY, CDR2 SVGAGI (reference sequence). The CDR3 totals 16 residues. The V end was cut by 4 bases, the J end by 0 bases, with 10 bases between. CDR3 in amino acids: CASSSRGISGANVLTF. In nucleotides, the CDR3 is TGTGCCAGCAGTTCTCGGGGAATCTCTGGGGCCAACGTCCTGACTTTC.

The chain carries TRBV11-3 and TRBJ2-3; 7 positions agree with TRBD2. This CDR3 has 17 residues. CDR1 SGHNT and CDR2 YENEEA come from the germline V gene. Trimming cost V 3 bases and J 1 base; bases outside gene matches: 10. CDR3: CASSFGFGGGGTDTQYF. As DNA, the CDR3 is TGTGCCAGCAGCTTCGGTTTTGGGGGAGGGGGCACAGATACGCAGTATTTT. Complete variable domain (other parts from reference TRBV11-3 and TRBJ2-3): EAGVVQSPRYKIIEKKQPVAFWCNPISGHNTLYWYLQNLGQGPELLIRYENEEAVDDSQLPKDRFSAERLKGVDSTLKIQPAELGDSAVYLCASSFGFGGGGTDTQYFGPGTRLTVL.

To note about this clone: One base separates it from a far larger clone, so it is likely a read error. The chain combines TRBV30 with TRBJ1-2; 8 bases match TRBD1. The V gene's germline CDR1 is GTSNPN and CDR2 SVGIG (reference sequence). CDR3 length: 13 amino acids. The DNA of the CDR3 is TGTGCCTGGGGACAGGGAACTAACTATGACTACACCTTC. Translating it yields CAWGQGTNYDYTF.

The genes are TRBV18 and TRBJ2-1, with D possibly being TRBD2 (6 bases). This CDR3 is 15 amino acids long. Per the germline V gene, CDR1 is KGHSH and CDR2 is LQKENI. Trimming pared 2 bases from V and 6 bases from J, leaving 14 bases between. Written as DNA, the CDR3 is TGTGCCAGCTCACCATTACTAGCCCGGCTCAATGAGCAGTTCTTC. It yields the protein CASSPLLARLNEQFF.

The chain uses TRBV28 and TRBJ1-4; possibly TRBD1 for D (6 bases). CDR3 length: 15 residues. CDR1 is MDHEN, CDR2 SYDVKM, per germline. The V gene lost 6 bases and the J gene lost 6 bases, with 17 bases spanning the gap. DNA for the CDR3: TGTGCCAGCAGCTACCGTGGGGGCAGAGATGAAAAACTGTTTTTT. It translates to CASSYRGGRDEKLFF.

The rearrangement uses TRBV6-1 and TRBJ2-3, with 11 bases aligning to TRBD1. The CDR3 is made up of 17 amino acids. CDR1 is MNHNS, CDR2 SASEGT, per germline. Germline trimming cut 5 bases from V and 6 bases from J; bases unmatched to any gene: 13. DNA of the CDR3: TGTGCCAGCAGTCAAGGACAGGGGGCCACCTTTTCCGATACGCAGTATTTT. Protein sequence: CASSQGQGATFSDTQYF.

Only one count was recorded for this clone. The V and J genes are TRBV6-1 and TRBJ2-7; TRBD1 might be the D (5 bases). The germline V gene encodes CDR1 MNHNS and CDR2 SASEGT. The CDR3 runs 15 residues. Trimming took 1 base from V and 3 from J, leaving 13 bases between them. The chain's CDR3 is CASSEGVGPGYEQYF. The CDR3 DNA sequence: TGTGCCAGCAGTGAAGGGGTGGGGCCTGGCTACGAGCAGTACTTC.

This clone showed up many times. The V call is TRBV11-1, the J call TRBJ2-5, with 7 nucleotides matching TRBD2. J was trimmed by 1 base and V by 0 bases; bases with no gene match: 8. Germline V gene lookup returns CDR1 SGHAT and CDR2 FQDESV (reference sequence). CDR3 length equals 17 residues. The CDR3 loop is CASSLALGGYPQETQYF. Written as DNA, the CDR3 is TGTGCCAGCAGCTTAGCGCTCGGGGGGTACCCCCAAGAGACCCAGTACTTC. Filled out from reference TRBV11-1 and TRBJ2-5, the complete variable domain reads EAEVAQSPRYKITEKSQAVAFWCDPISGHATLYWYRQILGQGPELLVQFQDESVVDDSQLPKDRFSAERLKGVDSTLKIQPAELGDSAMYLCASSLALGGYPQETQYFGPGTRLLVL.

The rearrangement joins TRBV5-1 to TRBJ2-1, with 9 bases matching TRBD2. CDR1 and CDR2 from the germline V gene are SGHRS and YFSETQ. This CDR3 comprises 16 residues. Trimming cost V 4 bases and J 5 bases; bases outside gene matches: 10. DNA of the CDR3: TGCGCCAGCAGCCCCTTGGGACTAGCTGTAGACAATGAGCAGTTCTTC. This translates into CASSPLGLAVDNEQFF.

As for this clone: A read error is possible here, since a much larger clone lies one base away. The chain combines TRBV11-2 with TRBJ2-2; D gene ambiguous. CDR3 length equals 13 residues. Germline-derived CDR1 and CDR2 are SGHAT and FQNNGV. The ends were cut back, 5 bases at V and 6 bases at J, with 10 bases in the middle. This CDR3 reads CASSPWAAGELFF. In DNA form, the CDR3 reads TGTGCCAGCAGCCCATGGGCGGCCGGGGAGCTGTTTTTT.

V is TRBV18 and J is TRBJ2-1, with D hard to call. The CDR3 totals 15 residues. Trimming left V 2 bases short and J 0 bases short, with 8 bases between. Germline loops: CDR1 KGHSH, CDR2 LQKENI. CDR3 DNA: TGTGCCAGCTCACCAGTTCCCCCCTCCTACAATGAGCAGTTCTTC. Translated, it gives CASSPVPPSYNEQFF.

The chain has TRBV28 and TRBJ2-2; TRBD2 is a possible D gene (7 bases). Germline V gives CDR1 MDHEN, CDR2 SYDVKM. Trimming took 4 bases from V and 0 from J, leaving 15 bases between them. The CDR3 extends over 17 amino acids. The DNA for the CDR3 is TGTGCCAGCAGTTCCGTAGGCGGGGGCGCGAACACCGGGGAGCTGTTTTTT. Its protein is CASSSVGGGANTGELFF.

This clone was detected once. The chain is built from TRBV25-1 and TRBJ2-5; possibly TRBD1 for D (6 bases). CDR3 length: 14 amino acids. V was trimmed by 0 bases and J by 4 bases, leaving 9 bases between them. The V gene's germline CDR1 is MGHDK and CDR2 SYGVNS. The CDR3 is CASSEYKGGETQYF. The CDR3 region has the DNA TGTGCCAGCAGTGAATATAAAGGGGGAGAGACCCAGTACTTC.